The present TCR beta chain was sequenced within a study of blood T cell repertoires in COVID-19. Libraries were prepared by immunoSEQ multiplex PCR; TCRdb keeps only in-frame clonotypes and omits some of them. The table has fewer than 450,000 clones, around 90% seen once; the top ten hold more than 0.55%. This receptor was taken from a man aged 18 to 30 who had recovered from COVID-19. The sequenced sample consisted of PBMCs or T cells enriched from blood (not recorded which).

The CDR3 DNA is TGTGCCAGCAGCTTAGTTTTGCGGGCCGGGGAGCTGTTTTTT. Encoded protein: CASSLVLRAGELFF. This chain uses TRBV11-2 with TRBJ2-2; tentative D call: TRBD2 (5 bases). Between the trimmed V and J ends, which lost 1 base and 6 bases, there was a span of 9 bases. The CDR3 consists of 14 residues. In germline, CDR1 is SGHAT, CDR2 FQNNGV.